Each of the 16 T cell receptor beta chains below was sequenced from the same sample in a study of cytomegalovirus exposure and HLA in healthy donors. In the PCR, 60 Vbeta and 13 Jbeta primers were used. The protocol was immunoSEQ multiplex PCR, while the TCRdb copy is restricted to in-frame clones and leaves out a portion. Among about 130,000 clones, more than 65% were seen once, and the ten largest hold about 12%. The sample comprised PBMCs. The receptors derive from a woman aged 60-75 years in good health and CMV-seropositive.

Here the CDR3 DNA reads TGTGCCAGCAGTGCGCTAGCGGGAGGGCCAATAAATGAGCAGTTCTTC. Its translation: CASSALAGGPINEQFF. J is TRBJ2-1 and V is TRBV6-4, with TRBD2 matching 12 bases. The V gene end was trimmed by 4 bases and the J gene end by 7 bases; junction bases not matched to a gene: 8. CDR1 is MRHNA, CDR2 SNTAGT, per germline. The CDR3 sequence is 16 residues long.

This chain connects TRBV2 to TRBJ2-2, with a tentative D call TRBD2 (5 bases). The CDR3 is made up of 14 amino acids. Germline lookup yields CDR1 SNHLY and CDR2 FYNNEI. The V end lost 6 bases, the J end lost 0 bases, and 8 bases lay between the germline ends. The CDR3 bases are TGTGCCAGCAGCGGGATGGCGAACACCGGGGAGCTGTTTTTT. Encoded protein: CASSGMANTGELFF.

The rearrangement links TRBV5-4 to TRBJ2-6; D may be TRBD2 (5 bases). V lost 3 bases, J lost 0 bases, and 7 bases lay in between. The germline V gene has CDR1 SGHNT and CDR2 YYREEE (reference sequence). The CDR3 extends over 15 amino acids. The CDR3 reads CASSSDYSGANVLTF. The CDR3 nucleotides read TGTGCCAGCAGCTCCGACTACTCTGGGGCCAACGTCCTGACTTTC.

This clone was seen only once. The rearrangement joins TRBV7-6 to TRBJ1-5; D remains unclear. Per the germline V gene, CDR1 is SGHVS and CDR2 is FNYEAQ. This CDR3 region has 13 residues. Trimming removed 1 base from V and 5 bases from J, with 6 bases in between. The CDR3 bases are TGTGCCAGCAGCTTAGGCGGAGATCAGCCCCAGCATTTT. Amino acid sequence: CASSLGGDQPQHF.

The genes are TRBV2 and TRBJ1-2; 9 bases align to TRBD1. Germline V gene data show CDR1 as SNHLY and CDR2 as FYNNEI. V dropped 7 bases and J dropped 2; count of bases not matched to a gene: 5. The CDR3 covers 14 residues. The CDR3 loop is CASTLDRGNYGYTF. CDR3 coding DNA: TGTGCCAGCACATTGGACAGGGGAAACTATGGCTACACCTTC.

V usage is TRBV7-2 and J usage is TRBJ2-3, with TRBD2 matching 8 bases. Trimming at V came to 1 base and at J to 0 bases, leaving 12 bases not matched to a gene. There are 19 residues in the CDR3. Germline V gives CDR1 SGHTA, CDR2 FQGNSA. The CDR3 sequence: CASSLGVGRRGASTDTQYF. In nucleotides, the CDR3 is TGTGCCAGCAGCTTAGGGGTGGGCCGGCGGGGGGCGAGCACAGATACGCAGTATTTT.

J is TRBJ2-3 and V is TRBV6-1; 9 bases match TRBD2. Trimming removed 7 bases from V and 0 bases from J; junction bases left unmatched: 5. Germline CDR1 MNHNS, CDR2 SASEGT. The CDR3 is 15 amino acids. This CDR3 reads CASKLAGVSTDTQYF. CDR3 DNA sequence: TGTGCCAGCAAATTAGCGGGGGTGAGCACAGATACGCAGTATTTT.

This chain connects TRBV5-6 to TRBJ1-1, with D uncertain. The V gene's germline CDR1 is SGHDT and CDR2 YYEEEE. The ends were cut back, 2 bases at V and 10 bases at J, with 9 bases in the middle. The CDR3 runs to 11 residues. CDR3 sequence: CASSFESVAFF. DNA for the CDR3: TGTGCCAGCAGCTTTGAGTCTGTAGCTTTCTTT. Filled out from reference TRBV5-6 and TRBJ1-1, the complete variable domain reads DAGVTQSPTHLIKTRGQQVTLRCSPKSGHDTVSWYQQALGQGPQFIFQYYEEEERQRGNFPDRFSGHQFPNYSSELNVNALLLGDSALYLCASSFESVAFFGQGTRLTVV.

The rearrangement links TRBV12-5 to TRBJ1-5; 7 bases line up with TRBD1. This CDR3 region has 14 residues. Germline CDR1 reads LGHNT; CDR2 reads FRNRAP. Trimming at V came to 7 bases and at J to 3 bases, leaving 6 bases not matched to a gene. The CDR3 protein is CASAPGQVNQPQHF. The CDR3 coding sequence is TGTGCTAGTGCTCCCGGACAGGTCAATCAGCCCCAGCATTTT.

The chain is built from TRBV18 and TRBJ1-1, with D maybe TRBD1 (6 bases). Germline lookup yields CDR1 KGHSH and CDR2 LQKENI. V was cut by 6 bases and J by 6 bases, with 20 bases left in between. The CDR3 consists of 15 residues. CDR3 protein: CASSTMGGRRAEAFF. DNA of the CDR3: TGTGCCAGCTCCACTATGGGGGGGCGCCGGGCTGAAGCTTTCTTT. Filled out from reference TRBV18 and TRBJ1-1, the complete variable domain reads NAGVMQNPRHLVRRRGQEARLRCSPMKGHSHVYWYRQLPEEGLKFMVYLQKENIIDESGMPKERFSAEFPKEGPSILRIQQVVRGDSAAYFCASSTMGGRRAEAFFGQGTRLTVV.

The V and J genes are TRBV15 and TRBJ1-4; the D is unclear. The V end was cut by 0 bases, the J end by 0 bases, with 8 bases between. CDR1 is LNHNV, CDR2 YYDKDF, per germline (reference sequence). CDR3 length: 16 residues. The CDR3, as DNA: TGTGCCACCAGCAGAGATTCGAGGGCAACTAATGAAAAACTGTTTTTT. Translation gives CATSRDSRATNEKLFF.

The chain employs TRBV29-1 and TRBJ1-4, with 7 bases that match TRBD1. CDR1 SQVTM and CDR2 ANQGSEA come from the germline V gene. CDR3 size: 13 residues. V lost 7 bases and J lost 3; bases outside the gene matches: 5. CDR3 coding DNA: TGCAGCGCTAACAGGGGAGCTAATGAAAAACTGTTTTTT. Its translation: CSANRGANEKLFF.

This rearrangement joins TRBV30 to TRBJ1-2; D is undetermined. Trimming removed 1 base from V and 1 base from J, with 10 bases in between. From germline, CDR1 is GTSNPN and CDR2 SVGIG (reference sequence). This CDR3 region has 14 residues. For the CDR3, the DNA is TGTGCCTGGAGTGCCGAGCTGATTAACTATGGCTACACCTTC. Protein product: CAWSAELINYGYTF.

The chain joins TRBV7-9 to TRBJ1-1, with 7 positions matching TRBD1. This CDR3 spans 13 amino acids. Per the germline V gene, CDR1 is SEHNR and CDR2 is FQNEAQ (reference sequence). V was clipped by 5 bases and J by 6 bases; unmatched bases: 6. CDR3 region: CASSGRQGPEAFF. CDR3 coding DNA: TGTGCCAGCAGCGGCCGACAGGGTCCTGAAGCTTTCTTT.

The chain employs TRBV5-4 and TRBJ2-1; 16 nucleotides align to TRBD2. The junction had 10 bases not matched to a gene; V was cut back by 4 bases and J by 9 bases. There are 17 residues in the CDR3. Germline CDR1 SGHNT, CDR2 YYREEE (reference sequence). CDR3 nucleotide sequence: TGTGCCAGCAGCACGGGACTAGCGGGGGGGCCAAACGGTGAGCAGTTCTTC. Protein sequence: CASSTGLAGGPNGEQFF.

V and J are TRBV7-9 and TRBJ1-1, with a tentative D call TRBD1 (5 bases). Germline values: CDR1 SEHNR, CDR2 FQNEAQ (reference sequence). This CDR3 region has 13 residues. Trimming pared 1 base from V and 3 bases from J, leaving 6 bases between. In DNA form, the CDR3 reads TGTGCCAGCAGCTTAGAGGGGCACACTGAAGCTTTCTTT. It yields the protein CASSLEGHTEAFF.